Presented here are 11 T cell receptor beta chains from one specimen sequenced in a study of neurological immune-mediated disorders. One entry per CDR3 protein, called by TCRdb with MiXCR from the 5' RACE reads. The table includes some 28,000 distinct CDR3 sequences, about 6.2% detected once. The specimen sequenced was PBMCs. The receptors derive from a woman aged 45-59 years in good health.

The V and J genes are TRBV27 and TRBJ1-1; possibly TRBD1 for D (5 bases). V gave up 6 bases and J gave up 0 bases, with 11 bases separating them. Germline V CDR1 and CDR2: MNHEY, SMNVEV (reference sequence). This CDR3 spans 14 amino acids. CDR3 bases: TGTGCCAGCAGAAAACAGGAGCTGAACACTGAAGCTTTCTTT. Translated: CASRKQELNTEAFF.

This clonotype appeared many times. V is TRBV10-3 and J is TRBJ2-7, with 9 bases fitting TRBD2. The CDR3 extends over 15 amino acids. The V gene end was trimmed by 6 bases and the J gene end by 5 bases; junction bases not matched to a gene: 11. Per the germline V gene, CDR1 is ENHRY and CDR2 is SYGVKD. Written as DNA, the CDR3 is TGTGCCATCAGGGCCCCTCGGACTAGCGTCCACGAGCAGTACTTC. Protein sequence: CAIRAPRTSVHEQYF.

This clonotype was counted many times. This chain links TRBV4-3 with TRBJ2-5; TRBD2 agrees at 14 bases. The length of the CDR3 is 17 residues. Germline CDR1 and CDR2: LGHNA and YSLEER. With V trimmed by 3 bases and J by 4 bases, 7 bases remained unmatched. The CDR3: CASSHTAGTSGRETQYF. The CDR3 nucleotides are TGCGCCAGCAGCCACACAGCCGGGACTAGCGGGAGAGAGACCCAGTACTTC.

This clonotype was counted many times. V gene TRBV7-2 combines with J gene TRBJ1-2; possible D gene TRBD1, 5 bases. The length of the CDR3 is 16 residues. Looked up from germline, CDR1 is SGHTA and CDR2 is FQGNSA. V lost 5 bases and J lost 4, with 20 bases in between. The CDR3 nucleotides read TGTGCCAGCAGCCGAGGTGGGGGGGGGATATCCTATGGCTACACCTTC. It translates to CASSRGGGGISYGYTF.

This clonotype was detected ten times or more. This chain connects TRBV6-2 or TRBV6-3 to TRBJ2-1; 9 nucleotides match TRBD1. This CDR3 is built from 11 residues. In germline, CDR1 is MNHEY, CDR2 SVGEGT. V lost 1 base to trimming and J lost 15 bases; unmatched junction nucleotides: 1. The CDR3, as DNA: TGTGCCAGCAGTTACTGGGGACAGGGGTTCTTC. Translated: CASSYWGQGFF.

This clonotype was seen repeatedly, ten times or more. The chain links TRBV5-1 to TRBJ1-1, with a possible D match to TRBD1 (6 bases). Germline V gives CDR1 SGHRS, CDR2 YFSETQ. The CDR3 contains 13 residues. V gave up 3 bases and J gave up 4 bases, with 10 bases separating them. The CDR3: CASSSGATTEAFF. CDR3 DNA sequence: TGCGCCAGCAGCTCAGGGGCAACCACTGAAGCTTTCTTT.

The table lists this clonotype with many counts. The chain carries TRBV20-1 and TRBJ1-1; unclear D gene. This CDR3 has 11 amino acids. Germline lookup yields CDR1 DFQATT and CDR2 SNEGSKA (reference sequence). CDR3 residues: CRASGRTEAFF. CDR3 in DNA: TGCAGGGCGAGTGGGAGGACTGAAGCTTTCTTT.

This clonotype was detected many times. The CDR3 loop reads CSVDLQGTDTQYF. The DNA of the CDR3 is TGCAGCGTTGATTTACAGGGCACAGATACGCAGTATTTT. The chain has TRBV29-1 and TRBJ2-3, with D possibly matching TRBD1 (5 bases). Between the trimmed V and J ends, which lost 3 bases and 1 base, there was a span of 8 bases. The CDR3 sequence is 13 residues long. The germline gives CDR1 SQVTM, CDR2 ANQGSEA.

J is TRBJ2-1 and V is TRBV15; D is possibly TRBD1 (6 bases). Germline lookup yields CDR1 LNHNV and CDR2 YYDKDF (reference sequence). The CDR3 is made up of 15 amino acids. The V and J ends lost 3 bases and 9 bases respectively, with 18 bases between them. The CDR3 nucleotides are TGTGCCACCAGCAGCTTGGAAGTCACAGGGACTGAGCAGTTCTTC. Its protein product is CATSSLEVTGTEQFF.

The CDR3 nucleotides are TGTGCCAGCAGAAGGACAGTCAACACGGGTATTACTGAAGCTTTCTTT. This sequence encodes CASRRTVNTGITEAFF. The chain combines TRBV27 with TRBJ1-1; D might be TRBD1 (6 bases). Germline V gene data show CDR1 as MNHEY and CDR2 as SMNVEV (reference sequence). The CDR3 runs 16 residues. V was pared by 6 bases and J by 5 bases, with 22 bases between.

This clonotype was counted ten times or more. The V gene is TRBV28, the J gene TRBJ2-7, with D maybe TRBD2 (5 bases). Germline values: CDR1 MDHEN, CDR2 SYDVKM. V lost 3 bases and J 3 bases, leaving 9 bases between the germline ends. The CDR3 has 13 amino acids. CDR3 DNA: TGTGCCAGCAGTTTCATCGGGAACTACGAGCAGTACTTC. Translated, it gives CASSFIGNYEQYF.